Detailed here is one T cell receptor beta chain. This sample is part of a study of hypomethylating agent response in myelodysplastic syndrome. In the study overall: Of around 10 patients, four to six carried TET2, the most frequent mutation.

Each sample had 350 to 450 ng DNA, as two 200 ng replicates, at survey resolution. Data came from immunoSEQ multiplex PCR; TCRdb stores just in-frame clones and leaves some out. Of a few thousand clones listed, roughly 90% are singletons. V was clipped by 6 bases and J by 5 bases, with 10 bases between them. In germline, CDR1 is LGHNT, CDR2 FRNRAP. This CDR3 region has 13 residues. This sequence was found in a human donor with myelodysplastic syndrome. The chain links TRBV12-5 to TRBJ2-2; D might be TRBD2 (5 bases). The material sequenced was bone marrow, taken before or after starting hypomethylating agent treatment for myelodysplastic syndrome (not recorded which). For the CDR3, the DNA is TGTGCTAGTGGGATAGACTATACCGGGGAGCTGTTTTTT. Residues: CASGIDYTGELFF.